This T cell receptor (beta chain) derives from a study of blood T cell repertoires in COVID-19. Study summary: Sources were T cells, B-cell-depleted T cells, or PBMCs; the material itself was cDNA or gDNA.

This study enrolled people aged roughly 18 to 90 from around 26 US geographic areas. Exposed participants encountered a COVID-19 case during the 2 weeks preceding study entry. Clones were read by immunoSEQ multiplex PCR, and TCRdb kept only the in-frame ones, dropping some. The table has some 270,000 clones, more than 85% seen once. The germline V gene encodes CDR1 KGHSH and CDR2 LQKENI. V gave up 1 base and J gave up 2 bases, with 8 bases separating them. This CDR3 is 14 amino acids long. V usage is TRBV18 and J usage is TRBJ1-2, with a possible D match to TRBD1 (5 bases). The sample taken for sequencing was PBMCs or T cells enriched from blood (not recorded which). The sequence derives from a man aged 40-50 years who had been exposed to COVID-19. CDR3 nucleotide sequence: TGTGCCAGCTCACCACAGGGGAACAACTATGGCTACACCTTC. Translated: CASSPQGNNYGYTF. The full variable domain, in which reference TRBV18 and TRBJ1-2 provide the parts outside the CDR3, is NAGVMQNPRHLVRRRGQEARLRCSPMKGHSHVYWYRQLPEEGLKFMVYLQKENIIDESGMPKERFSAEFPKEGPSILRIQQVVRGDSAAYFCASSPQGNNYGYTFGSGTRLTVV.